This is a list of T cell receptor beta chains from one sample in a study of OX40 agonist ivuxolimab in advanced cancers. The table came from immunoSEQ multiplex PCR; TCRdb's copy has only in-frame clones and leaves some out. Found here are some 60,000 clones, more than 80% of them singletons; the top ten hold 13% to 15%. The sequencing used CD4+ or CD8+ T cells sorted from blood, collected in a trial of the OX40 agonist ivuxolimab. Receptors originate from an adult with an advanced solid tumor such as melanoma, head and neck, liver or kidney cancer. The CDR3 runs from the conserved cysteine through the conserved F or W. The D gene is left open where the match is weak. Size tells how often a clone was seen (once, few, many) or the class of an expanded clone, and some rows leave it out.

d_call	j_call	v_call	clone_size	cdr3_nt	cdr3_aa
TRBD2	TRBJ2-1	TRBV7-6	-	TGTGCCAGCAGCCTTAGCGGGACAAACTCAGGCAATGAGCAGTTCTTC	CASSLSGTNSGNEQFF
-	TRBJ1-5	TRBV19	-	TGTGCCAGTAGACAGGGAATCGGCAATCAGCCCCAGCATTTT	CASRQGIGNQPQHF
-	TRBJ2-7	TRBV21-1	-	TGTGCCAGCAGCAAAGAGGGTCACTCCTACGAGCAGTACTTC	CASSKEGHSYEQYF
-	TRBJ1-2	TRBV7-2	-	TGTGCCAGCAGCTTTTTCCTTGGCTACACCTTC	CASSFFLGYTF
-	TRBJ1-2	TRBV7-3	-	TGTGCCAGCAGCCTCACCGGGACATCTAACTATGGCTACACCTTC	CASSLTGTSNYGYTF
-	TRBJ1-1	TRBV15	-	TGTGCCACCAGCAGAGATTTAACACCCGGTGAAGCTTTCTTT	CATSRDLTPGEAFF
TRBD2	TRBJ2-2	TRBV4-2	-	TGTGCCAGCAGCCGACAGGGACTAGCGGCGAACACCGGGGAGCTGTTTTTT	CASSRQGLAANTGELFF
-	TRBJ2-3	TRBV9	-	TGTGCCAGCAGCGTAGACCTAGGATCGGGGCAGTATTTT	CASSVDLGSGQYF
-	TRBJ1-4	TRBV6-5	-	TGTGCCAGCAGTTACAGGGGGTACGGGAATGAAAAACTGTTTTTT	CASSYRGYGNEKLFF
-	TRBJ2-6	TRBV28	-	TGTGCCAGCCGTGGGACTGGGGCCAACGTCCTGACTTTC	CASRGTGANVLTF
TRBD1	TRBJ2-2	TRBV11-3	-	TGTGCCAGCAGCTTAGATGGCTTGGGACAGGGGTCCGGGGAGCTGTTTTTT	CASSLDGLGQGSGELFF
-	TRBJ1-5	TRBV12-1	-	TGTGCCAGCAATCATAACGGGCCGCTTAATCAGCCCCAGCATTTT	CASNHNGPLNQPQHF
-	TRBJ2-5	TRBV19	-	TGTGCCAGTAGTATAGTAAACCCGCCGGAGACCCAGTACTTC	CASSIVNPPETQYF
-	TRBJ2-2	TRBV18	-	TGTGCCAGCTCACTCAACTCAAGACAGACTAACACCGGGGAGCTGTTTTTT	CASSLNSRQTNTGELFF
-	TRBJ1-5	TRBV7-2	-	TGTGCCAGCAGCTTAGTATATAGAGGACAGCCCCAGCATTTT	CASSLVYRGQPQHF
TRBD1	TRBJ1-5	TRBV10-1	-	TGCGCCAGCAGTGGGCCCGGGACAGGGGGGAGAAATCAGCCCCAGCATTTT	CASSGPGTGGRNQPQHF
-	TRBJ2-1	TRBV5-4	-	TGTGCCAGCAGCTTTGGGCGGGGTGGGTCCTACAATGAGCAGTTCTTC	CASSFGRGGSYNEQFF
TRBD1	TRBJ2-7	TRBV15	-	TGTGCCACCCACAGGGGTTCCTACGAGCAGTACTTC	CATHRGSYEQYF
-	TRBJ2-1	TRBV6-4	-	TGTGCCAGCAGTGTGGAGCCAGGCGCCTACAATGAGCAGTTCTTC	CASSVEPGAYNEQFF
TRBD2	TRBJ2-5	TRBV29-1	-	TGCAGCGTTGTAGCGGGGGGGGTCGAGGGGACCCAGTACTTC	CSVVAGGVEGTQYF
-	TRBJ1-1	TRBV6-5	-	TGTGCCAGCAGTTATAACAGGGCCCGGAACACTGAAGCTTTCTTT	CASSYNRARNTEAFF
TRBD2	TRBJ2-7	TRBV6-5	-	TGTGCCAGCAGCCGGGGGGGTGGCGAGCAGTACTTC	CASSRGGGEQYF
-	TRBJ2-1	TRBV7-9	-	TGTGCCAGCAGCCCCAGTGGGGGTTCAAGCTCCTACAATGAGCAGTTCTTC	CASSPSGGSSSYNEQFF
TRBD2	TRBJ2-5	TRBV5-1	-	TGCGCCAGCAGCTTCGGAACTAGCGGGAGGGCCGGGGAAGAGACCCAGTACTTC	CASSFGTSGRAGEETQYF
TRBD2	TRBJ2-4	TRBV7-8	-	TGTGCCAGCAGCCCCAGGGTGGGACTAGCGGAACAGTACTTC	CASSPRVGLAEQYF
-	TRBJ2-1	TRBV27	-	TGTGCCAGCAGTTCCCGGGATATCTTCTATGAGCAGTTCTTC	CASSSRDIFYEQFF
-	TRBJ2-7	TRBV5-1	few	TGCGCCAGCAGCTTGGATATCGGGGCACGGTACGAGCAGTACTTC	CASSLDIGARYEQYF
-	TRBJ2-2	TRBV9	-	TGTGCCAGCAGCGTGCAAGCGAACACCGGGGAGCTGTTTTTT	CASSVQANTGELFF
TRBD2	TRBJ2-5	TRBV5-1	once	TGCGCCAGCAGCTTGGTGGCTAGCGGGAGAAGGGCGGAGACCCAGTACTTC	CASSLVASGRRAETQYF
-	TRBJ2-5	TRBV11-3	-	TGTGCCAGCAGCCCCCGGTCCGGGGGCCAGGGAGAGACCCAGTACTTC	CASSPRSGGQGETQYF
TRBD2	TRBJ2-7	TRBV29-1	-	TGCAGCGTCGTCGCCAGCGGGAGGGGTTACGAGCAGTACTTC	CSVVASGRGYEQYF
-	TRBJ1-5	TRBV18	once	TGTGCCAGCTCACCGGACACCAATCAGCCCCAGCATTTT	CASSPDTNQPQHF
-	TRBJ2-1	TRBV6-6	once	TGTGCCAGCAGTTACTATACAGGGAGAGGCTACAATGAGCAGTTCTTC	CASSYYTGRGYNEQFF
-	TRBJ1-2	TRBV7-3	-	TGTGCCAGCAGCTTTGGCCCGGGGGTGGGCGGCTACACCTTC	CASSFGPGVGGYTF
TRBD2	TRBJ2-1	TRBV5-1	-	TGCGCCAGCAGCGTTAGCGGGAGGGCCGTGACCTACAATGAGCAGTTCTTC	CASSVSGRAVTYNEQFF
TRBD1	TRBJ2-7	TRBV7-2	once	TGTGCCAGCAGCCGAGGGGGACAGATCTACGAGCAGTACTTC	CASSRGGQIYEQYF
-	TRBJ1-5	TRBV28	-	TGTGCCAGCAGTACGTCTGGCCATCAGCCCCAGCATTTT	CASSTSGHQPQHF
-	TRBJ1-2	TRBV6-1	-	TGTGCCAGCAGTGAACGGGCTAACTATGGCTACACCTTC	CASSERANYGYTF
-	TRBJ2-5	TRBV5-6	-	TGTGCCAGCAGCTCCACCCAGGGTGGGGAGACCCAGTACTTC	CASSSTQGGETQYF
-	TRBJ2-7	TRBV6-1	-	TGTGCCAGCGTGAGGCTCCCCTACGAGCAGTACTTC	CASVRLPYEQYF
-	TRBJ1-4	TRBV6-5	-	TGTGCCAGCAGTAAACTCGGGACACGGGCGGAAAAACTGTTTTTT	CASSKLGTRAEKLFF
-	TRBJ2-6	TRBV7-2	once	TGTGCCAGCAGCCCCCCCGGGGCCAACGTCCTGACTTTC	CASSPPGANVLTF
-	TRBJ1-1	TRBV5-1	few	TGCGCCAGCAGCTTGGATATGGGCGGGGGGACTGAAGCTTTCTTT	CASSLDMGGGTEAFF
TRBD2	TRBJ2-7	TRBV5-1	-	TGCGCCAGCAATCCCAGCGGGAAGTCCTACGAGCAGTACTTC	CASNPSGKSYEQYF
-	TRBJ2-5	TRBV28	-	TGTGCCAGCACGATTGGAGGGCGAGAGACCCAGTACTTC	CASTIGGRETQYF
TRBD2	TRBJ2-7	TRBV5-6	-	TGTGCCAGCACGGCGACTAGCGCACAAGCCCACGAGCAGTACTTC	CASTATSAQAHEQYF
TRBD1	TRBJ1-2	TRBV9	-	TGTGCCAGCAGCCCAGCGGACAGGGATATGGATGGCTACACCTTC	CASSPADRDMDGYTF
-	TRBJ2-4	TRBV28	-	TGTGCCAGCAGCCCCACTACCTTTCAACTAGCCAAAAACATTCAGTACTTC	CASSPTTFQLAKNIQYF
-	TRBJ2-7	TRBV5-6	few	TGTGCCAGCAGCTTAATATCCAGCTCCTACGAGCAGTACTTC	CASSLISSSYEQYF
TRBD1	TRBJ1-5	TRBV5-1	-	TGCGCCAGCAGCCCGACAGGGAACAGCAATCAGCCCCAGCATTTT	CASSPTGNSNQPQHF
-	TRBJ1-1	TRBV5-1	-	TGCGCCAGCAGCGTCGGACTCCTGAACACTGAAGCTTTCTTT	CASSVGLLNTEAFF